This TCR beta chain appears in the sequencing data of a study of cytomegalovirus exposure and HLA in healthy donors. Overall study findings and caveats: Relative to the roughly 700-donor mean, N-insertions were reportedly fewer in an Asian-associated ancestry cluster in a later analysis. The classifier reportedly diagnosed cytomegalovirus status with high specificity and sensitivity.

As to this clone: Its target is not known. The same CDR3 is also encoded by other DNA sequences in this sample.

The germline CDR1 and CDR2 sequences are SGDLS and YYNGEE. The trim removed 5 bases at V and 5 bases at J, leaving 5 bases unmatched. CDR3 size: 13 residues. The study ran its PCR with 60 Vbeta and 13 Jbeta primers. Produced via immunoSEQ multiplex PCR; TCRdb's table is partial and in-frame only. The table shows some 200,000 clones, with approximately 82% occurring only once. The V and J genes are TRBV9 and TRBJ1-1; 8 bases align to TRBD1. This sequence was found in a young man in good health and CMV-seronegative. Sequenced input: PBMCs. The CDR3, as DNA: TGTGCCAGCAGTACAGGGGGGCGAACTGAAGCTTTCTTT. As protein: CASSTGGRTEAFF.